This T cell receptor (beta chain) is from a study of beta chain features in type 1 diabetes. Study findings and constraints: All four CD4+ subsets from Type 1 diabetes patients carried moderately but significantly shorter TCRB CDR3s. PCR might favor shorter templates, equally in patients and controls.

Since all of the isolated RNA was reverse transcribed, expressed TCRB transcripts were what got sequenced. Assay used: immunoSEQ multiplex PCR; TCRdb lists only in-frame clones, some missing. The repertoire has 300,000 or so clones, around 9.7% of them found once; the top ten carry about 1%. This clone was picked up one time. What it recognizes is unknown. The identical CDR3 is also encoded by other nucleotide sequences in the sample. CDR3 length equals 13 residues. Unmatched junction bases numbered 0, after V lost 6 bases and J lost 2 bases. Germline assignment: CDR1 WSHSY and CDR2 SAAADI. Sequenced material: central memory CD4+ T cells from blood. This receptor was taken from a man aged 25-40 years with type 1 diabetes. The V and J genes are TRBV10-2 and TRBJ2-5; 10 bases fit TRBD2. Here the CDR3 reads CASRLAGQETQYF. CDR3 nucleotide sequence: TGCGCCAGCAGACTAGCGGGGCAAGAGACCCAGTACTTC.